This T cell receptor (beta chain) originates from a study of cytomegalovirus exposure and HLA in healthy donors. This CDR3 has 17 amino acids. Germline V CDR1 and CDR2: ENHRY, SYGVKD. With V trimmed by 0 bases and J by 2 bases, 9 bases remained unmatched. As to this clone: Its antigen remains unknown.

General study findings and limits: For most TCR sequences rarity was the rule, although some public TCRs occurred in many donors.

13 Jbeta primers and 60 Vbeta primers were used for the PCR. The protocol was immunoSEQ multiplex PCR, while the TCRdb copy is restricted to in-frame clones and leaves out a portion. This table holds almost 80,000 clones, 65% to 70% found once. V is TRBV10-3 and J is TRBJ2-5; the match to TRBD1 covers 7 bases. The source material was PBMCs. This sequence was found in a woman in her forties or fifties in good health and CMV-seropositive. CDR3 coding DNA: TGTGCCATCAGTGAGTCATTCCCTGGACAGGCGCAAGAGACCCAGTACTTC. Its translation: CAISESFPGQAQETQYF.